Presented here are 7 T cell receptor beta chains from one specimen sequenced in a study of OX40 agonist ivuxolimab in advanced cancers. Profiling relied on immunoSEQ multiplex PCR, and the TCRdb table lists in-frame clones only, not all of them. The sample records just under 65,000 clones, approximately 85% being singletons. Sequencing was performed on CD4+ or CD8+ T cells sorted from blood, taken in a trial of the OX40 agonist ivuxolimab. All receptors come from an adult with an advanced solid tumor such as melanoma, head and neck, liver or kidney cancer.

The J gene is TRBJ2-5, the V gene TRBV15, with D possibly TRBD1 on 5 matching bases. This CDR3 has 13 residues. V dropped 3 bases and J dropped 1 base, with 6 bases sitting between them. In germline, CDR1 is LNHNV, CDR2 YYDKDF (reference sequence). CDR3 DNA: TGTGCCACCAGCAGGGACACCCAAGAGACCCAGTACTTC. Translation gives CATSRDTQETQYF.

The chain couples TRBV9 to TRBJ2-5; the D gene is possibly TRBD2 (6 bases). This CDR3 is 15 amino acids long. V lost 3 bases and J lost 5, with 17 bases in between. Per the germline V gene, CDR1 is SGDLS and CDR2 is YYNGEE. The CDR3 DNA is TGTGCCAGCAGCGGTAGGGACCGGGAGCCGGAGACCCAGTACTTC. Translation: CASSGRDREPETQYF.

This sequence joins TRBV27 and TRBJ1-5, with D possibly TRBD1 on 6 matching bases. Germline V gene sequence: CDR1 MNHEY, CDR2 SMNVEV (reference sequence). This CDR3 has 14 amino acids. Trimming removed 1 base from V and 3 bases from J, with 7 bases in between. The CDR3, as DNA: TGTGCCAGCAGTTTATGGGGGGCCAATCAGCCCCAGCATTTT. It translates to CASSLWGANQPQHF.

This clone has a single count. V usage is TRBV5-1 and J usage is TRBJ2-3, with D uncertain. Germline V CDR1 and CDR2: SGHRS, YFSETQ. The CDR3 runs to 18 residues. V was cut by 0 bases and J by 2 bases, with 19 bases left in between. CDR3 DNA sequence: TGCGCCAGCAGCTTGGAAGGGCGCACGACCTTCAACACAGATACGCAGTATTTT. This codes for CASSLEGRTTFNTDTQYF.

The rearrangement joins TRBV30 to TRBJ2-7; 8 nucleotides line up with TRBD1. This CDR3 has 13 amino acids. J was trimmed by 5 bases and V by 4 bases; bases with no gene match: 7. Germline V gene lookup returns CDR1 GTSNPN and CDR2 SVGIG (reference sequence). CDR3 DNA sequence: TGTGCCTGGACACGGACAGGGCTCGACGAGCAGTACTTC. Its translation is CAWTRTGLDEQYF.

The chain links TRBV5-5 to TRBJ2-3; TRBD1 matches 7 bases. With V trimmed by 4 bases and J by 0 bases, 5 bases remained unmatched. The CDR3 length is 15 residues. Germline V lookup: CDR1 SGHKS, CDR2 YYEKEE (reference sequence). CDR3: CASSPGQSSTDTQYF. DNA for the CDR3: TGTGCCAGCAGCCCGGGACAGTCAAGCACAGATACGCAGTATTTT.

The chain carries TRBV4-3 and TRBJ2-7; unclear D gene. V was pared by 0 bases and J by 1 base, with 10 bases between. The CDR3 spans 15 residues. Germline values: CDR1 LGHNA, CDR2 YSLEER. The CDR3 nucleotides read TGCGCCAGCAGCCAAGATAGAGGCAGATCCTACGAGCAGTACTTC. Its protein product is CASSQDRGRSYEQYF.